This record looks at one T cell receptor (beta chain) sequence and its context. As handled by the study authors: How many nucleated cells were present was estimated from reference gene primer amplification. The method was immunoSEQ multiplex PCR; TCRdb's version includes in-frame clones alone and lacks a portion of them. D and trimming come from the DNA, and the V and J calls and clone size come from that table. Of a few hundred thousand clones listed, 70% to 90% are singletons. This record belongs to a study of blood T cell repertoires in COVID-19. Study information: From the United States, Italy and Spain came samples of acute and convalescent COVID-19. T cells, B-cell-depleted T cells, or PBMCs supplied cDNA or gDNA.

Looked up from germline, CDR1 is MNHEY and CDR2 is SVGAGI. The CDR3 runs 15 residues. V was pared by 6 bases and J by 2 bases, with 10 bases of the junction left unmatched. The source of this sequence is a young woman who had recovered from COVID-19. The sequenced material came from peripheral blood. The chain carries TRBV6-5 and TRBJ2-7; TRBD1 matches at 7 bases. CDR3 DNA: TGTGCCAGCAGACGGCCCGGGGACAGCACCTACGAGCAGTACTTC. As protein: CASRRPGDSTYEQYF.